These 32 T cell receptor beta chains share one sample of origin, sequenced in a study of OX40 agonist ivuxolimab in advanced cancers. TCRdb keeps only in-frame clones here, not all; method: immunoSEQ multiplex PCR. Of over 70,000 clones listed, 85% to 90% are singletons. Sequences were derived from CD4+ or CD8+ T cells sorted from blood, sampled in a trial of the OX40 agonist ivuxolimab. These receptors were obtained from an adult with an advanced solid tumor such as melanoma, head and neck, liver or kidney cancer.

The chain uses TRBV19 and TRBJ2-7; no clear D. CDR3 size: 11 residues. V was clipped by 5 bases and J by 4 bases, with 6 bases between them. The V gene's germline CDR1 is LNHDA and CDR2 SQIVND (reference sequence). Here the CDR3 DNA reads TGTGCCAGTAGTTCAGATTACGAGCAGTACTTC. It translates to CASSSDYEQYF. Looking up the rest from reference TRBV19 and TRBJ2-7 gives the full variable domain: DGGITQSPKYLFRKEGQNVTLSCEQNLNHDAMYWYRQDPGQGLRLIYYSQIVNDFQKGDIAEGYSVSREKKESFPLTVTSAQKNPTAFYLCASSSDYEQYFGPGTRLTVT.

V and J are TRBV7-6 and TRBJ2-3; 7 bases are shared with TRBD1. CDR3 length equals 14 residues. Per the germline V gene, CDR1 is SGHVS and CDR2 is FNYEAQ. Trimming at V came to 5 bases and at J to 5 bases, leaving 7 bases not matched to a gene. CDR3 DNA: TGTGCCAGCAGCATCGACAGGGTCCTAGATACGCAGTATTTT. Translated: CASSIDRVLDTQYF.

The chain is built from TRBV2 and TRBJ2-3; 8 bases match TRBD2. V trimming: 4 bases; J trimming: 10 bases; junction bases outside the gene matches: 7. From germline, CDR1 is SNHLY and CDR2 FYNNEI. The CDR3 runs 13 residues. The DNA of the CDR3 is TGTGCCAGCAGTGCCCGACGGGAGGGGCCGCAGTATTTT. Translation gives CASSARREGPQYF.

The genes are TRBV19 and TRBJ2-4; weak D call: TRBD1 (6 bases). Trimming shortened V by 1 base and J by 1 base, and 14 bases separated the two germline ends. Germline assignment: CDR1 LNHDA and CDR2 SQIVND (reference sequence). The CDR3 loop spans 17 amino acids. The CDR3 nucleotides are TGTGCCAGTAGTATAGCACCTCCAGGGGCGGCCAAAAACATTCAGTACTTC. Translating gives CASSIAPPGAAKNIQYF.

The chain uses TRBV9 and TRBJ2-3; possible D gene TRBD2, 7 bases. This CDR3 is 18 amino acids long. The germline V and J ends were trimmed by 3 bases and 0 bases, with 20 bases remaining between them. Germline V CDR1 and CDR2: SGDLS, YYNGEE. The chain's CDR3 is CASSAYLRGGASTDTQYF. The DNA for the CDR3 is TGTGCCAGCAGCGCCTACCTCAGAGGGGGGGCTAGCACAGATACGCAGTATTTT.

The chain couples TRBV5-8 to TRBJ2-7; 10 positions match TRBD1. Germline V gives CDR1 SGHTS, CDR2 YDEGEE. V shed 4 bases, J shed 4 bases, and the junction held 17 bases outside the gene matches. The CDR3 runs to 18 residues. As DNA, the CDR3 is TGTGCCAGCAGCACCGGGACAGGGGCACGCCGGTGGGTTTACGAGCAGTACTTC. It encodes CASSTGTGARRWVYEQYF.

The V and J genes are TRBV19 and TRBJ2-1; a weak D match, TRBD2 (6 bases). Trimming took 0 bases from V and 6 from J, leaving 21 bases between them. The CDR3 is 18 amino acids. Germline CDR1 reads LNHDA; CDR2 reads SQIVND (reference sequence). CDR3 sequence reads: CASSIDREGLRTINEQFF. The CDR3 bases are TGTGCCAGTAGTATAGATCGCGAGGGACTGAGAACCATCAATGAGCAGTTCTTC. Combining the CDR3 with reference TRBV19 and TRBJ2-1 gives the whole variable domain DGGITQSPKYLFRKEGQNVTLSCEQNLNHDAMYWYRQDPGQGLRLIYYSQIVNDFQKGDIAEGYSVSREKKESFPLTVTSAQKNPTAFYLCASSIDREGLRTINEQFFGPGTRLTVL.

The chain uses TRBV5-6 and TRBJ1-2; D is uncertain. The germline CDR1 and CDR2 sequences are SGHDT and YYEEEE. Trimming removed 1 base from V and 5 bases from J, with 6 bases in between. The CDR3 is made up of 12 amino acids. CDR3 protein: CASSLLGYGYTF. CDR3 nucleotide sequence: TGTGCCAGCAGCTTGTTGGGGTATGGCTACACCTTC.

The chain carries TRBV9 and TRBJ2-7, with TRBD1 as a possible D gene (5 bases). V gave up 0 bases and J gave up 3 bases, with 10 bases separating them. In germline, CDR1 is SGDLS, CDR2 YYNGEE. The CDR3 totals 14 residues. This CDR3 is CASSVEAGNYEQYF. CDR3 coding DNA: TGTGCCAGCAGCGTAGAGGCAGGGAACTACGAGCAGTACTTC. The entire variable domain, with the rest obtained from reference TRBV9 and TRBJ2-7, is as follows: DSGVTQTPKHLITATGQRVTLRCSPRSGDLSVYWYQQSLDQGLQFLIQYYNGEERAKGNILERFSAQQFPDLHSELNLSSLELGDSALYFCASSVEAGNYEQYFGPGTRLTVT.

The chain uses TRBV15 and TRBJ2-1; unclear D gene. CDR3 length equals 13 residues. The germline CDR1 and CDR2 sequences are LNHNV and YYDKDF (reference sequence). Between the trimmed V and J ends, which lost 2 bases and 8 bases, there was a span of 10 bases. CDR3: CATSRPVGDEQFF. The CDR3 DNA is TGTGCCACCAGCAGACCAGTGGGCGATGAGCAGTTCTTC. Complete variable domain (other parts from reference TRBV15 and TRBJ2-1): DAMVIQNPRYQVTQFGKPVTLSCSQTLNHNVMYWYQQKSSQAPKLLFHYYDKDFNNEADTPDNFQSRRPNTSFCFLDIRSPGLGDTAMYLCATSRPVGDEQFFGPGTRLTVL.

This clone was seen only once. The rearrangement links TRBV18 to TRBJ2-1, with D perhaps TRBD1 or TRBD2 (5 bases each). The CDR3 sequence is 16 residues long. V lost 1 base to trimming and J lost 6 bases, with 16 bases between them. The V gene's germline CDR1 is KGHSH and CDR2 LQKENI. As DNA, the CDR3 is TGTGCCAGCTCACCACTTGGGGGACCGTCCGGCAATGAGCAGTTCTTC. Translation gives CASSPLGGPSGNEQFF.

The CDR3 loop reads CASSDGQFNTDTQYF. The CDR3 coding sequence is TGTGCCAGCAGTGACGGACAGTTTAACACAGATACGCAGTATTTT. This chain uses TRBV2 with TRBJ2-3, with a possible D match to TRBD1 (6 bases). CDR1 SNHLY and CDR2 FYNNEI come from the germline V gene. The CDR3 is 15 residues long. V gave up 3 bases and J gave up 2 bases, with 12 bases separating them.

This clone was observed a single time. Other DNA sequences in the same sample also yield this CDR3. The chain links TRBV12-5 to TRBJ2-2; 11 bases fit TRBD2. The CDR3 has 17 amino acids. The junction had 5 bases not matched to a gene; V was cut back by 1 base and J by 4 bases. CDR1 is LGHNT, CDR2 FRNRAP, per germline. The CDR3, as DNA: TGTGCTAGTGGTTTGGCCACTAGCGGGAGAGCCACCGGGGAGCTGTTTTTT. Translated: CASGLATSGRATGELFF.

The rearrangement uses TRBV13 and TRBJ1-4; D unresolved. Germline V gene lookup returns CDR1 PRHDT and CDR2 FYEKMQ (reference sequence). CDR3 length equals 15 residues. V lost 2 bases and J 7 bases, leaving 14 bases between the germline ends. As DNA, the CDR3 is TGTGCCAGCAGCTTATGTCCGGGATGTCCTGAAAAACTGTTTTTT. Its translation: CASSLCPGCPEKLFF.

V and J are TRBV28 and TRBJ1-2; D might be TRBD1 (6 bases). This CDR3 is 14 amino acids long. V was trimmed by 6 bases and J by 4 bases, leaving 15 bases between them. Germline V lookup: CDR1 MDHEN, CDR2 SYDVKM. CDR3 bases: TGTGCCAGCAGCCGGACGGGGGCTGCCTATGGCTACACCTTC. This sequence encodes CASSRTGAAYGYTF.

The chain uses TRBV9 and TRBJ2-1; D possibly corresponds to TRBD1 (6 bases). Germline assignment: CDR1 SGDLS and CDR2 YYNGEE. V gave up 3 bases and J gave up 5 bases, with 12 bases separating them. The CDR3 totals 14 residues. The CDR3 sequence is CASSDTGPHNEQFF. In nucleotides, the CDR3 is TGTGCCAGCAGCGATACAGGGCCTCACAATGAGCAGTTCTTC. Full variable domain (rest looked up from reference TRBV9 and TRBJ2-1): DSGVTQTPKHLITATGQRVTLRCSPRSGDLSVYWYQQSLDQGLQFLIQYYNGEERAKGNILERFSAQQFPDLHSELNLSSLELGDSALYFCASSDTGPHNEQFFGPGTRLTVL.

The chain recombines TRBV18 with TRBJ2-2, with a possible D match to TRBD2 (6 bases). The CDR3 spans 16 residues. V was cut by 1 base and J by 0 bases, with 9 bases left in between. Germline CDR1 is KGHSH and CDR2 is LQKENI. In nucleotides, the CDR3 is TGTGCCAGCTCACCACTTCCTAGCGCGAACACCGGGGAGCTGTTTTTT. Protein: CASSPLPSANTGELFF.

This clone was observed a handful of times. The chain joins TRBV5-4 to TRBJ2-3; TRBD2 matches at 8 bases. Germline V CDR1 and CDR2: SGHNT, YYREEE (reference sequence). V trimming: 0 bases; J trimming: 0 bases; junction bases outside the gene matches: 0. The CDR3 contains 15 residues. The CDR3 region is CASSLASGSTDTQYF. The CDR3 nucleotides are TGTGCCAGCAGCTTGGCTAGCGGGAGCACAGATACGCAGTATTTT.

The V gene is TRBV6-4, the J gene TRBJ1-6, with D uncertain. V lost 4 bases to trimming and J lost 5 bases, with 6 bases between them. CDR1 and CDR2 (germline): MRHNA, SNTAGT. This CDR3 contains 13 residues. DNA for the CDR3: TGTGCCAGCAGTGTTAAGGATAATTCACCCCTCCACTTT. Translation: CASSVKDNSPLHF.

The chain joins TRBV2 to TRBJ2-3, with 11 bases fitting TRBD1. Germline V CDR1 and CDR2: SNHLY, FYNNEI. The junction had 6 bases not matched to a gene; V was cut back by 6 bases and J by 1 base. The CDR3 loop spans 16 amino acids. The CDR3 nucleotides are TGTGCCAGCAGCCAACGGACAGGGGGCGGCACAGATACGCAGTATTTT. It specifies CASSQRTGGGTDTQYF. The full variable domain, with the rest looked up from reference TRBV2 and TRBJ2-3, is EPEVTQTPSHQVTQMGQEVILRCVPISNHLYFYWYRQILGQKVEFLVSFYNNEISEKSEIFDDQFSVERPDGSNFTLKIRSTKLEDSAMYFCASSQRTGGGTDTQYFGPGTRLTVL.

The CDR3 nucleotides read TGCAGCGTTGATGAGCTAGCGGGAGCTTATGAGCAGTTCTTC. This encodes CSVDELAGAYEQFF. The V call is TRBV29-1, the J call TRBJ2-1, with TRBD2 matching over 10 bases. This CDR3 has 14 residues. V was pared by 3 bases and J by 8 bases, with 7 bases of the junction left unmatched. Germline CDR1 is SQVTM and CDR2 is ANQGSEA.

The rearrangement links TRBV19 to TRBJ1-5; D unresolved. Between the trimmed V and J ends, which lost 7 bases and 2 bases, there was a span of 15 bases. CDR1 is LNHDA and CDR2 is SQIVND in the germline V gene (reference sequence). The CDR3 has 15 residues. Here the CDR3 reads CASIDQGLGNQPQHF. The CDR3 DNA is TGTGCCAGTATCGACCAAGGGCTGGGCAATCAGCCCCAGCATTTT.

This sequence joins TRBV30 and TRBJ1-1; no clear D. The V gene lost 1 base and the J gene lost 3 bases, with 6 bases spanning the gap. The germline V gene encodes CDR1 GTSNPN and CDR2 SVGIG (reference sequence). The CDR3 has 12 residues. DNA for the CDR3: TGTGCCTGGAGTGCCCCGTACACTGAAGCTTTCTTT. This translates into CAWSAPYTEAFF.

To note about this clone: The junction departs from the called germline gene at one end, perhaps through a read error. The chain is built from TRBV5-1 and TRBJ2-7; 10 bases agree with TRBD2. There are 14 residues in the CDR3. Germline V CDR1 and CDR2: SGHRS, YFSETQ. CDR3 nucleotides: TGTGCCAGCAGCTTGACCGGGACTAGCGACGAGCAGTACTTC. Its protein product is CASSLTGTSDEQYF.

The chain combines TRBV5-1 with TRBJ2-7; tentatively, D is TRBD1 (5 bases). Germline values: CDR1 SGHRS, CDR2 YFSETQ. The V end was cut by 1 base, the J end by 3 bases, with 11 bases between. This CDR3 comprises 14 residues. CDR3 protein: CASSLRGSNYEQYF. In DNA form, the CDR3 reads TGCGCCAGCAGCTTGAGGGGATCTAACTACGAGCAGTACTTC.

Written as DNA, the CDR3 is TGTGCCAGAAGCTTAATCCCCCGCAGAGGGGGCCCGAACACCGGGGAGCTGTTTTTT. Encoded protein: CARSLIPRRGGPNTGELFF. V is TRBV5-3 and J is TRBJ2-2; 7 bases align to TRBD1. TRBV5-3 is given ORF status, its function remaining uncertain. The trim removed 2 bases at V and 0 bases at J, leaving 13 bases unmatched. The CDR3 length is 19 residues.

The chain combines TRBV7-3 with TRBJ2-5; D gene uncertain. Germline V gives CDR1 SGHTA, CDR2 FQGTGA. The CDR3 has 13 residues. Trimming left V 5 bases short and J 4 bases short, with 11 bases between. The CDR3 DNA reads as TGTGCCAGCAGCGAAACAGTGGGAGAGACCCAGTACTTC. Its translation is CASSETVGETQYF.

The chain is built from TRBV6-1 and TRBJ2-3; no clear D gene. The V and J ends lost 7 bases and 1 base respectively, with 9 bases between them. Per the germline V gene, CDR1 is MNHNS and CDR2 is SASEGT. The CDR3 covers 13 residues. CDR3 nucleotides: TGTGCCAGCAATTTCCAGGGCACAGATACGCAGTATTTT. Its protein product is CASNFQGTDTQYF.

This clone is a singleton in its sample. The J gene is TRBJ2-1, the V gene TRBV5-1; TRBD2 matches 9 bases. CDR1 and CDR2 from the germline V gene are SGHRS and YFSETQ. Trimming cost V 4 bases and J 8 bases; bases outside gene matches: 16. The CDR3 contains 17 residues. CDR3 nucleotides: TGCGCCAGCAGCCCGGCTTGGGCTAGCGGGAATAAGTATGAGCAGTTCTTC. Amino acids: CASSPAWASGNKYEQFF.

The chain is built from TRBV28 and TRBJ2-5, with a possible D match to TRBD2 (7 bases). CDR3 size: 13 residues. The V end was cut by 7 bases, the J end by 7 bases, with 16 bases between. Germline V gene sequence: CDR1 MDHEN, CDR2 SYDVKM. The CDR3 reads CASNRDGRGTQYF. CDR3 DNA sequence: TGTGCCAGCAACAGGGATGGGAGGGGGACCCAGTACTTC.

V gene TRBV4-2 combines with J gene TRBJ2-1; possible D gene TRBD2, 5 bases. Germline loops: CDR1 LGHNA, CDR2 YNFKEQ. The V end was cut by 2 bases, the J end by 0 bases, with 11 bases between. The length of the CDR3 is 16 residues. The CDR3 region is CASSQPDSSSYNEQFF. CDR3 in DNA: TGTGCCAGCAGCCAACCGGACTCTAGCTCCTACAATGAGCAGTTCTTC.

The gene calls are TRBV10-2 and TRBJ2-1; 10 nucleotides align to TRBD2. This CDR3 comprises 16 residues. Losses at the gene ends were 6 bases for V and 1 base for J; bases not matched to a gene: 6. Per germline, CDR1 WSHSY and CDR2 SAAADI. The CDR3 sequence: CASRDASGSSYNEQFF. Here the CDR3 DNA reads TGCGCCAGCAGGGATGCTAGCGGGAGTTCCTACAATGAGCAGTTCTTC.